This T cell receptor (beta chain) was sequenced in a study of blood T cells in healthy people across ages. Regarding the study as a whole: A greater number of naive CD4+ cells and higher diversity distinguished long-lived donors from aged donors.

This clonotype has at least ten counts. The antigen remains undetermined. At least 6 million PBMCs were isolated per sample. PCR was performed a second time for roughly 7 to 12 cycles using a sample-barcoded 5' primer and a J-beta primer mix. TCRdb re-called the 5' RACE reads through MiXCR, storing one row per CDR3 protein. The data contain roughly 930,000 distinct CDR3 sequences, roughly 48% of them singletons. Germline-derived CDR1 and CDR2 are MDHEN and SYDVKM. CDR3 length: 15 amino acids. Trimming left V 7 bases short and J 1 base short, with 14 bases between. The receptor was isolated from a man aged 25-40 years in good health. This rearrangement joins TRBV28 to TRBJ2-1; no firm D call. Sequencing was carried out using blood. In DNA, the CDR3 is TGTGCCAGCACCCTGGCGAACCCATCCTACAATGAGCAGTTCTTC. Translation gives CASTLANPSYNEQFF. The entire variable domain, with the rest obtained from reference TRBV28 and TRBJ2-1, is as follows: DVKVTQSSRYLVKRTGEKVFLECVQDMDHENMFWYRQDPGLGLRLIYFSYDVKMKEKGDIPEGYSVSREKKERFSLILESASTNQTSMYLCASTLANPSYNEQFFGPGTRLTVL.